This T cell receptor beta chain derives from a study of regulatory T cells in long-lasting Graves disease listed by TCRdb under 2021. The study in broad terms: Persistent Graves' disease was defined as persistently positive TSH receptor autoantibodies together with antithyroid drug treatment for over 5 years. Peripheral blood TCR sequencing and RNA sequencing compared persistent Graves' disease patients with newly diagnosed Graves' disease patients. The study was conducted in China and was registered as a clinical trial. A total of 33 samples were covered by TCR sequencing, comprising around 13 persistent and around 20 newly diagnosed Graves' disease patients. Persistent Graves' disease patients in the clinical cohort had taken antithyroid drugs for roughly 10 years on average.

In its sample, this clonotype was seen a few times. This clone's antigen is unknown. No per-base quality is available; no much larger clone lies one base away. The receptor library was made with multiplex PCR. This sample was sequenced with an Illumina HiSeq 4000. To build TCR beta libraries, CDR3 regions were amplified by Arm-PCR using iRepertoire HTBI primers. PCR products were gel purified before sequencing. On the study's bioinformatics: A total of around 66 TRBV and approximately 15 TRBJ segments were identified across samples and were used for gene usage analysis of CDR3 amino acid clonotypes. COPE and FqMerger were used to merge filtered high-quality paired reads into contigs. BLAST was used to align contigs to IMGT TRBV, TRBD and TRBJ reference genes, and CDR3 was defined according to IMGT. Any clonotype with a frequency above 0.1% was classified as a highly expanded clone. Repertoire diversity was measured by Shannon entropy, and V-J evenness by the Gini coefficient. A clonotype was considered public if more than one individual shared it. The raw public reads went through TCRdb reprocessing: fastp at Q25, MiXCR clone calling, in-frame beta chains kept. Each record represents a unique CDR3 protein, reported with the most common genes and DNA among its rows. What appears here as the V and J calls and clone size reflects TCRdb's work, not the paper's. The sample yields roughly 700,000 distinct CDR3 sequences; approximately 29% were counted once. The top ten clonotypes cover around 42% of the sample.

Paper-wide results and their limitations: Because the primary lesion, thyroid tissue, could not be accessed, the study looked at peripheral blood alone. Sequencing and analysis were limited to the TCR beta chain. More public clonotypes were shared among persistent patients (roughly 3,000) than among newly diagnosed patients (under 1,000). The authors noted that the small sample size was a limitation that may lower accuracy. TRBV28, TRBJ1-2 and TRBJ2-5 were preferentially used in persistent disease, while TRBV20-1 and TRBJ2-1 were favored in newly diagnosed disease. Persistent Graves' disease patients showed lower TCR Shannon entropy and fewer highly expanded clones than newly diagnosed patients, suggesting clonal expansion.

V has 2 bases trimmed and J has 5 bases trimmed; junction bases matching no gene number 9. CDR1 is given as LGHDT and CDR2 as YNNKEL, both from the germline V gene (reference sequence). There are 16 amino acids in the CDR3, from cysteine to phenylalanine inclusive. The CDR3 DNA has 48 bases and is translated from base 1. Taken with the paper, the label for time point translates to: persistent/refractory GD, antithyroid drugs over 5 years with positive TRAb. RNA was extracted from PBMCs in TRIzol for both TCR sequencing and RNA sequencing. The diagnosis of Graves' disease followed American Thyroid Association guidelines. Patients for the study were recruited at an endocrinology department in Xi'an, China. Each patient gave approximately 9 milliliters of peripheral blood, collected in an EDTA anticoagulant tube. Ficoll Paque Plus density gradient separation was used to isolate PBMCs, and no further T cell sorting was performed. RNA quality was checked with an Agilent 2100 Bioanalyzer and agarose gel, and concentration with a NanoDrop 2000.

The receptor was isolated from a female donor with Graves disease. The chain is made from TRBV3-1 and TRBJ2-5; 9 nucleotides in the junction match TRBD2. The specimen comprised peripheral blood mononuclear cells (PBMCs), sampled when the disease was refractory, from a patient treated with antithyroid drugs. The CDR3: CASSQRREGPRETQYF. DNA sequence: TGTGCCAGCAGCCAAAGGCGGGAGGGCCCTCGGGAGACCCAGTACTTC.